Sequencing of this T cell receptor (beta chain) was carried out in a study of vaccination and CD4 T cells after COVID-19. Overall study: The convalescents included six males and four females, and among them two were Hispanic while seven were Caucasian. Control cultures were given a CEFX pool, an HIV-1 Nef pool, or no peptide. Overlapping SARS-CoV-2, HCoV-NL63, HCoV-OC43 and HCoV-229E spike peptides were used to stimulate cells.

Germline CDR1 KGHSH, CDR2 LQKENI. V lost 4 bases to trimming and J lost 14 bases, with 18 bases between them. CDR3 size: 14 residues. Of note for this clonotype: Its antigen is unknown.

The Oncomine TCR Beta short-read assay was applied to DNA of cultured CD4+ T cells. It was from cultured CD4+ T cells that genomic DNA was extracted. TCRdb re-called the PCR reads through MiXCR, storing one row per CDR3 protein. Of approximately 9,000 distinct CDR3 sequences listed, 35% to 45% are singletons. Described treatment: roughly 10-day PBMC culture with coronavirus spike peptide pools or control peptides (ViraFEST assay). The unexposed donor's CD4+ T cells were collected before the COVID-19 pandemic (2011-2018). Unexposed donors' CD4+ T cells were tested against SARS-CoV-2 S/N and four cold-coronavirus spikes when cell numbers allowed.

The source is a human donor in good health. The sequencing input was CD4+ T cells from blood, cultured in vitro. The V gene is TRBV18, the J gene TRBJ1-6, with D hard to call. CDR3 in amino acids: CASSQLPDLGTLHF. For the CDR3, the DNA is TGTGCCAGCTCACAGCTTCCGGACCTGGGGACCCTCCACTTT.